This record covers a single T cell receptor (beta chain). The sample belongs to a study of blood T cell repertoires in COVID-19. Turning to the study itself: Samples representing acute and convalescent COVID-19 were sourced from the United States, Italy and Spain. Sample material is recorded as cDNA or gDNA derived from T cells, B-cell-depleted T cells, or PBMCs.

The CDR3 is 15 amino acids. CDR1 is SGDLS, CDR2 YYNGEE, per germline. V was clipped by 4 bases and J by 4 bases, with 14 bases between them. In the original workflow: Amplified reference gene primers provided the basis for estimating nucleated cell counts. TCRdb keeps only in-frame clones here, not all; method: immunoSEQ multiplex PCR. V and J calls and clone size are those listed in that table; D and trimming were worked out from the DNA. The repertoire consists of about 190,000 clones, with 70% to 90% occurring once and the leading ten covering 2.7%. The source is a man aged 35-49 years with active or convalescent COVID-19. The J gene is TRBJ2-2, the V gene TRBV9, with a tentative D call TRBD2 (6 bases). Specimen: peripheral blood. The CDR3 reads CASSPRRDLTGELFF. In nucleotides, the CDR3 is TGTGCCAGCAGCCCCCGGCGGGACCTCACCGGGGAGCTGTTTTTT.